This paragraph covers one TCR beta chain sequence. The CDR3 contains 13 residues. The trim removed 1 base at V and 4 bases at J, leaving 1 base unmatched. Germline CDR1 reads SGHVS; CDR2 reads FQNEAQ. TCRdb's table, derived via immunoSEQ multiplex PCR, lists solely in-frame clones and lacks some. Of approximately 100,000 clones in the sample, about 83% were seen once. The sample is drawn from a study of control samples from healthy donors and cancer patients. This sequence was found in a woman in her forties in good health. The chain is built from TRBV7-8 and TRBJ2-7, with 7 positions matching TRBD1. Sequenced: blood. The CDR3 protein is CASSLGDSYEQYF. CDR3 coding DNA: TGTGCCAGCAGCTTAGGGGACAGTTACGAGCAGTACTTC.